These 9 T cell receptor beta chains share one sample of origin, sequenced in a study of blood T cell repertoires in COVID-19. Sequencing used immunoSEQ multiplex PCR; TCRdb keeps in-frame clones, though not all of them. The sample lists some 370,000 clones, around 90% seen once, with approximately 7% in the top ten. Material: peripheral blood. These receptor sequences come from a man aged 18 to 30 with active or convalescent COVID-19.

The table lists this clone with a count of one. This chain connects TRBV27 to TRBJ1-5, with D possibly matching TRBD1 (5 bases). There are 14 residues in the CDR3. Trimming cost V 3 bases and J 5 bases, with 11 bases left between them. Germline assignment: CDR1 MNHEY and CDR2 SMNVEV (reference sequence). This CDR3 is CASSFQGLDQPQHF. CDR3 sequence (DNA): TGTGCCAGCAGTTTTCAGGGATTGGATCAGCCCCAGCATTTT.

The J gene is TRBJ2-7, the V gene TRBV28, with D uncertain. Trimming pared 7 bases from V and 0 bases from J, leaving 13 bases between. There are 14 residues in the CDR3. The germline gives CDR1 MDHEN, CDR2 SYDVKM. CDR3 loop: CASTRERSSYEQYF. CDR3 nucleotides: TGTGCCAGCACCCGAGAACGTAGCTCCTACGAGCAGTACTTC.

The gene calls are TRBV10-2 and TRBJ1-5, with 7 bases that match TRBD1. V shed 4 bases and J 2 bases; nucleotides not matched to a gene: 5. CDR1 WSHSY and CDR2 SAAADI come from the germline V gene. The CDR3 has 15 amino acids. The CDR3 DNA reads TGCGCCAGCAGTGTGTCAGGGGGAGGCAATCAGCCCCAGCATTTT. This encodes CASSVSGGGNQPQHF.

This clone turned up a few times. V and J are TRBV28 and TRBJ1-5; D uncertain. The CDR3 runs 16 residues. With 4 bases removed from V and 3 bases from J, the gap between germline ends came to 16 bases. Germline values: CDR1 MDHEN, CDR2 SYDVKM. CDR3 nucleotide sequence: TGTGCCAGCAGTTCGAGCCCAGACGGAGACAATCAGCCCCAGCATTTT. Amino acids: CASSSSPDGDNQPQHF.

The chain has TRBV4-2 and TRBJ1-1; D gene ambiguous. CDR1 LGHNA and CDR2 YNFKEQ come from the germline V gene. The CDR3 is 15 amino acids. Trimming shortened V by 1 base and J by 0 bases, and 9 bases separated the two germline ends. The CDR3 bases are TGTGCCAGCAGCCAAGGGGGAGGGATGAACACTGAAGCTTTCTTT. Its translation is CASSQGGGMNTEAFF.

The chain employs TRBV6-1 and TRBJ1-4; a weak D match, TRBD1 (5 bases). The CDR3 totals 16 residues. V lost 4 bases and J 1 base, leaving 13 bases between the germline ends. The germline gives CDR1 MNHNS, CDR2 SASEGT. The CDR3, as DNA: TGTGCCAGCAGTGCTTCAGGGAGGAGAACTAATGAAAAACTGTTTTTT. Protein: CASSASGRRTNEKLFF.

This chain uses TRBV5-5 with TRBJ1-2; 7 bases fit TRBD1. Germline CDR1 SGHKS, CDR2 YYEKEE (reference sequence). Unmatched junction bases numbered 11, after V lost 5 bases and J lost 4 bases. This CDR3 contains 15 residues. In DNA, the CDR3 is TGTGCCAGCAGAACTCAGACAGGGTTGGGCTATGGCTACACCTTC. It translates to CASRTQTGLGYGYTF. Variable domain in full (rest from reference TRBV5-5 and TRBJ1-2): DAGVTQSPTHLIKTRGQQVTLRCSPISGHKSVSWYQQVLGQGPQFIFQYYEKEERGRGNFPDRFSARQFPNYSSELNVNALLLGDSALYLCASRTQTGLGYGYTFGSGTRLTVV.

The rearrangement joins TRBV4-3 to TRBJ2-5; possible D gene TRBD1, 5 bases. Germline V gene sequence: CDR1 LGHNA, CDR2 YSLEER. The CDR3 is made up of 14 amino acids. Trimming pared 0 bases from V and 3 bases from J, leaving 8 bases between. DNA of the CDR3: TGCGCCAGCAGCCAAGATACAGGAAAAGAGACCCAGTACTTC. This encodes CASSQDTGKETQYF.

The chain joins TRBV6-5 to TRBJ2-2, with a weak D call TRBD2 (5 bases). Per germline, CDR1 MNHEY and CDR2 SVGAGI. The CDR3 spans 14 residues. V was shortened by 2 bases and J by 6 bases, with 10 bases between the two germline ends. CDR3 in DNA: TGTGCCAGCAGTTACCCAACTAGTCCCGGGGAGCTGTTTTTT. It yields the protein CASSYPTSPGELFF.